The 22 T cell receptor beta chains in this list originate from one sample, sequenced in a study of CD8+CD57+ T cells in acquired aplastic anemia. Flow cytometry had shown expanded CD8+CD57+ cells in the patients chosen for sequencing. TCR beta VDJ and CDR3 profiles were obtained from a genomic DNA template. TCRdb fed the reads into MiXCR, producing one record per CDR3 protein. The table shows approximately 190,000 distinct CDR3 sequences, with less than 60% occurring only once. The sequenced material came from sorted CD4+, CD8+, or CD8+CD57+ T cells (not recorded which) from PBMCs. The receptor source for this set is a human donor with aplastic anemia.

This clonotype was detected ten times or more. V and J are TRBV14 and TRBJ2-5; no reliable D call. Between the trimmed V and J ends, which lost 4 bases and 5 bases, there was a span of 14 bases. The germline CDR1 and CDR2 sequences are SGHDN and FVKESK. This CDR3 comprises 14 residues. CDR3: CASSPTVTWETQYF. CDR3 bases: TGTGCCAGCAGCCCAACGGTGACTTGGGAGACCCAGTACTTC.

The chain is built from TRBV5-4 and TRBJ2-1, with TRBD1 as a possible D gene (5 bases). Germline CDR1 SGHNT, CDR2 YYREEE (reference sequence). V dropped 2 bases and J dropped 15 bases, with 15 bases sitting between them. The CDR3 consists of 12 residues. Here the CDR3 reads CASSFGANKRFF. For the CDR3, the DNA is TGTGCCAGCAGCTTTGGGGCCAATAAGAGGTTCTTC.

The CDR3: CASKGRKDEQFF. CDR3 nucleotides: TGTGCCAGCAAGGGACGGAAGGATGAGCAGTTCTTC. V gene TRBV11-3 combines with J gene TRBJ2-1; either TRBD1 or TRBD2 may supply D (5 bases each). The ends were cut back, 7 bases at V and 8 bases at J, with 12 bases in the middle. CDR1 and CDR2 from the germline V gene are SGHNT and YENEEA. This CDR3 comprises 12 residues.

This clonotype was counted at least ten times. This chain joins TRBV20-1 and TRBJ1-2; 7 nucleotides line up with TRBD1. This CDR3 is 13 amino acids long. Germline V gene data show CDR1 as DFQATT and CDR2 as SNEGSKA (reference sequence). With 6 bases clipped from V and 6 bases from J, the junction kept 10 bases outside the gene matches. The DNA for the CDR3 is TGCAGTGCCGTAGCCAGGGGGTACGATGGCTACACCTTC. This gives the protein CSAVARGYDGYTF.

This clonotype was counted once. A junction boundary mismatches the germline segment, possibly from a read error. The V gene is TRBV4-2, the J gene TRBJ2-3; 10 nucleotides line up with TRBD2. This CDR3 spans 16 amino acids. Germline loops: CDR1 LGHNA, CDR2 YNFKEQ. The CDR3 DNA reads TGTGCTAGCAGCCAAGAACTAGCGGGAATAACAGATACGCAGTATTTT. This codes for CASSQELAGITDTQYF.

This clonotype was counted ten times or more. The rearrangement uses TRBV6-1 and TRBJ1-6; 7 bases agree with TRBD1. Per germline, CDR1 MNHNS and CDR2 SASEGT. CDR3 length: 15 residues. Trimming cost V 7 bases and J 6 bases; bases outside gene matches: 9. The CDR3 region is CASTAQGVGNSPLHF. CDR3 DNA: TGTGCCAGCACCGCCCAGGGGGTAGGTAATTCACCCCTCCACTTT.

This clonotype was picked up a small number of times. The chain couples TRBV9 to TRBJ2-7, with unresolved D. Trimming shortened V by 4 bases and J by 3 bases, and 14 bases separated the two germline ends. The germline V gene has CDR1 SGDLS and CDR2 YYNGEE. CDR3 length: 14 residues. In nucleotides, the CDR3 is TGTGCCAGCAGCTACGACGTCACGAGCTACGAGCAGTACTTC. It translates to CASSYDVTSYEQYF.

This rearrangement joins TRBV3-1 to TRBJ2-3; D gene uncertain. The CDR3 is 16 residues long. In germline, CDR1 is LGHDT, CDR2 YNNKEL (reference sequence). V was cut by 1 base and J by 3 bases, with 14 bases left in between. Here the CDR3 reads CASSQVSGLGTDTQYF. DNA for the CDR3: TGTGCCAGCAGCCAAGTCTCCGGGTTGGGAACAGATACGCAGTATTTT.

This clonotype was observed a few times. The rearrangement links TRBV12-3 or TRBV12-4 to TRBJ2-1, with 8 nucleotides matching TRBD2. The junction had 6 bases not matched to a gene; V was cut back by 6 bases and J by 14 bases. The CDR3 runs to 11 residues. CDR3 sequence reads: CASRLADLEFF. Here the CDR3 DNA reads TGTGCCAGCAGACTAGCGGACCTGGAGTTCTTC.

This clonotype appeared many times. For the CDR3, the DNA is TGTGCCAGCAGTGTTGCAGATACGCAGTATTTT. It specifies CASSVADTQYF. The V gene is TRBV2, the J gene TRBJ2-3; D gene uncertain. There are 11 residues in the CDR3. The V gene's germline CDR1 is SNHLY and CDR2 FYNNEI. The V gene lost 4 bases and the J gene lost 4 bases, with 3 bases spanning the gap.

The chain recombines TRBV5-4 with TRBJ1-1, with D unclear. Germline V CDR1 and CDR2: SGHNT, YYREEE (reference sequence). V lost 4 bases and J 0 bases, leaving 13 bases between the germline ends. The CDR3 has 15 residues. The DNA of the CDR3 is TGTGCCAGCAGCCTCCGGGCCACAATGAACACTGAAGCTTTCTTT. Residues: CASSLRATMNTEAFF.

This chain uses TRBV7-6 with TRBJ2-1; 7 positions match TRBD1. The ends lost 6 bases at V and 8 bases at J; junction bases unmatched: 16. The germline gives CDR1 SGHVS, CDR2 FNYEAQ. The CDR3 extends over 16 amino acids. CDR3 in amino acids: CASSFGQEGFRYEQFF. CDR3 nucleotides: TGTGCCAGCAGTTTTGGACAGGAAGGGTTTAGGTATGAGCAGTTCTTC.

This clonotype was detected a few times. The J gene is TRBJ1-5, the V gene TRBV24-1; 9 bases are a match to TRBD1. Germline lookup yields CDR1 KGHDR and CDR2 SFDVKD. This CDR3 contains 14 residues. V gave up 10 bases and J gave up 0 bases; unmatched junction bases: 3. CDR3 region: CATQGADSNQPQHF. The CDR3 nucleotides read TGTGCCACACAGGGGGCGGATAGCAATCAGCCCCAGCATTTT.

This chain connects TRBV7-6 to TRBJ2-7; either TRBD1 or TRBD2 may supply D (5 bases each). Germline values: CDR1 SGHVS, CDR2 FNYEAQ. This CDR3 has 14 amino acids. V was cut by 1 base and J by 2 bases, with 9 bases left in between. CDR3 sequence: CASSLEGPPYEQYF. CDR3 in DNA: TGTGCCAGCAGCTTAGAGGGACCCCCCTACGAGCAGTACTTC.

This chain connects TRBV12-5 to TRBJ2-6; perhaps TRBD2 as D (6 bases). CDR1 is LGHNT and CDR2 is FRNRAP in the germline V gene. The CDR3 runs to 19 residues. Trimming cost V 4 bases and J 0 bases, with 19 bases left between them. In nucleotides, the CDR3 is TGTGCTAGTGGTTCCGTCCCCACCGGGACTTACTCTGGGGCCAACGTCCTGACTTTC. This gives the protein CASGSVPTGTYSGANVLTF.

This clonotype was observed a single time. This chain uses TRBV19 with TRBJ1-5; TRBD1 might be the D (6 bases). From germline, CDR1 is LNHDA and CDR2 SQIVND (reference sequence). There are 17 residues in the CDR3. The ends were cut back, 10 bases at V and 2 bases at J, with 24 bases in the middle. CDR3 DNA sequence: TGTGCCACCAAGGGGGGCGCAGGATTCAGTGGCAATCAGCCCCAGCATTTT. Protein: CATKGGAGFSGNQPQHF.

Points on this clonotype: An end of the junction differs from the germline gene, which may be a read error. This chain links TRBV4-3 with TRBJ1-3, with TRBD1 matching over 10 bases. Germline assignment: CDR1 LGHNA and CDR2 YSLEER. This CDR3 has 17 residues. CDR3 loop: CAGSQEWGQGIGNTIYF. DNA of the CDR3: TGCGCCGGCAGCCAAGAATGGGGACAGGGGATAGGAAACACCATATATTTT.

Points on this clonotype: Just one base apart from a much larger clone, this may be a read error. The V call is TRBV11-2, the J call TRBJ1-5, with D tentatively TRBD1 (5 bases). This CDR3 has 16 residues. Trimming pared 1 base from V and 4 bases from J, leaving 14 bases between. In germline, CDR1 is SGHAT, CDR2 FQNNGV. The CDR3 loop reads CASSLGAGWGNQPQHF. CDR3 nucleotides: TGTGCCAGCAGCTTAGGAGCAGGGTGGGGTAATCAGCCCCAGCATTTT.

The chain has TRBV4-3 and TRBJ1-2; 8 nucleotides line up with TRBD1. The CDR3 spans 16 residues. CDR1 and CDR2 from the germline V gene are LGHNA and YSLEER. The J segment lost 7 bases and the V segment lost 0 bases, leaving 10 bases of the junction unmatched. The CDR3: CASSQENVGQGAGYTF. CDR3 DNA sequence: TGCGCCAGCAGCCAAGAGAATGTCGGACAGGGTGCTGGCTACACCTTC.

The chain combines TRBV7-8 with TRBJ1-1; weak D call: TRBD1 (6 bases). CDR3 length: 11 residues. Trimming left V 5 bases short and J 6 bases short, with 7 bases between. The germline V gene encodes CDR1 SGHVS and CDR2 FQNEAQ. The CDR3 bases are TGTGCCAGCAGCCACAGGGCTGAAGCTTTCTTT. Residues: CASSHRAEAFF.

This clonotype was detected many times. This chain uses TRBV12-5 with TRBJ1-2; 7 bases are shared with TRBD1. Germline V lookup: CDR1 LGHNT, CDR2 FRNRAP. The CDR3 is made up of 13 amino acids. J was trimmed by 4 bases and V by 4 bases; bases with no gene match: 3. CDR3 residues: CASGSGGTYGYTF. CDR3 DNA sequence: TGTGCTAGTGGTTCAGGGGGTACCTATGGCTACACCTTC.

The V call is TRBV20-1, the J call TRBJ1-1; TRBD1 is a possible D gene (6 bases). Trimming stripped 3 bases from V and 8 bases from J, with 13 bases between. This CDR3 is 12 amino acids long. Germline assignment: CDR1 DFQATT and CDR2 SNEGSKA (reference sequence). CDR3 protein: CSASRTGLEAFF. The CDR3 nucleotides read TGCAGTGCTAGCCGAACAGGGTTGGAAGCTTTCTTT.